Listed here are 21 T cell receptor beta chains from one sample, sequenced in a study of long-term antiretroviral therapy in people with HIV. Investigators performed immunoSEQ version v3.0 at survey level. Generated by immunoSEQ multiplex PCR, the TCRdb table keeps only in-frame clones and is missing some. The sample lists about 21,000 clones; around 79% were seen once. The sample was unsorted PBMCs, taken 4.1 years after starting antiretroviral therapy. The source of these receptors is a middle-aged woman with HIV.

The chain employs TRBV30 and TRBJ2-7; D remains ambiguous. Germline V gene lookup returns CDR1 GTSNPN and CDR2 SVGIG (reference sequence). Trimming pared 0 bases from V and 7 bases from J, leaving 7 bases between. CDR3 length equals 11 residues. CDR3 amino acids: CAWSVGFEQYF. The CDR3 DNA is TGTGCCTGGAGTGTAGGGTTTGAGCAGTACTTC. The full variable domain, with the rest looked up from reference TRBV30 and TRBJ2-7, is SQTIHQWPATLVQPVGSPLSLECTVEGTSNPNLYWYRQAAGRGLQLLFYSVGIGQISSEVPQNLSASRPQDRQFILSSKKLLLSDSGFYLCAWSVGFEQYFGPGTRLTVT.

This clone showed up just a few times. The chain couples TRBV6-1 to TRBJ1-5; D ambiguous. The CDR3 loop spans 16 amino acids. Germline V gene data show CDR1 as MNHNS and CDR2 as SASEGT. Trimming shortened V by 2 bases and J by 0 bases, and 11 bases separated the two germline ends. The CDR3 DNA reads TGTGCCAGCAGTGAATCCGGACCGTATAGCAATCAGCCCCAGCATTTT. It translates to CASSESGPYSNQPQHF.

The genes are TRBV19 and TRBJ1-5; D is uncertain. The CDR3 is made up of 15 amino acids. V shed 1 base and J shed 6 bases, with 13 bases lying between them. CDR1 LNHDA and CDR2 SQIVND come from the germline V gene (reference sequence). CDR3 sequence: CASSIGWQPGQPQHF. DNA of the CDR3: TGTGCCAGTAGTATAGGCTGGCAGCCGGGTCAGCCCCAGCATTTT.

The chain has TRBV18 and TRBJ2-3; TRBD1 might be the D (5 bases). This CDR3 has 16 residues. Germline CDR1 reads KGHSH; CDR2 reads LQKENI. Trimming left V 5 bases short and J 0 bases short, with 15 bases between. The CDR3 coding sequence is TGTGCCAGCTCAAAGAGACAGATAGAAAGCACAGATACGCAGTATTTT. It is translated as CASSKRQIESTDTQYF.

This sequence joins TRBV14 and TRBJ2-6; D remains unclear. The germline V gene encodes CDR1 SGHDN and CDR2 FVKESK. CDR3 length equals 15 residues. The V end was cut by 3 bases, the J end by 1 base, with 7 bases between. The CDR3 sequence is CASSHKGSGANVLTF. As DNA, the CDR3 is TGTGCCAGCAGCCATAAGGGTTCTGGGGCCAACGTCCTGACTTTC.

The CDR3 coding sequence is TGTGCCAGCAGTTCCCAGGGGAACACTGAAGCTTTCTTT. The encoded protein is CASSSQGNTEAFF. The chain uses TRBV2 and TRBJ1-1, with a tentative D call TRBD1 (5 bases). Trimming removed 5 bases from V and 1 base from J, with 8 bases in between. CDR1 and CDR2 (germline): SNHLY, FYNNEI. The CDR3 consists of 13 residues.

This clone came up once. The rearrangement uses TRBV20-1 and TRBJ2-1, with a weak D call TRBD2 (6 bases). Trimming removed 5 bases from V and 10 bases from J, with 12 bases in between. Germline V gives CDR1 DFQATT, CDR2 SNEGSKA (reference sequence). The CDR3 loop spans 11 amino acids. Here the CDR3 reads CSASAGPEQFF. The CDR3 bases are TGCAGTGCTTCCGCGGGACCCGAGCAGTTCTTC.

Regarding this clone: Distinct nucleotide sequences in the sample also encode this CDR3. The DNA for the CDR3 is TGTGCCAGCAGCGAAACTAGCGGGCCCTACGAGCAGTACTTC. Translating gives CASSETSGPYEQYF. The chain combines TRBV9 with TRBJ2-7; the match to TRBD2 covers 9 bases. The V and J ends lost 3 bases and 2 bases, in that order; junction bases with no gene match: 3. Germline CDR1 SGDLS, CDR2 YYNGEE. The CDR3 is made up of 14 amino acids.

V is TRBV2 and J is TRBJ2-2, with D perhaps matching TRBD1 (5 bases). The V gene's germline CDR1 is SNHLY and CDR2 FYNNEI. Trimming took 6 bases from V and 1 from J, leaving 12 bases between them. The CDR3 sequence is 15 residues long. DNA of the CDR3: TGTGCCAGCAGCCCACAGGAGCTGAACACCGGGGAGCTGTTTTTT. Encoded protein: CASSPQELNTGELFF. The whole variable domain, filled in from reference TRBV2 and TRBJ2-2, reads EPEVTQTPSHQVTQMGQEVILRCVPISNHLYFYWYRQILGQKVEFLVSFYNNEISEKSEIFDDQFSVERPDGSNFTLKIRSTKLEDSAMYFCASSPQELNTGELFFGEGSRLTVL.

The table lists this clone with a count of one. The CDR3 here is CAISGHGTYEQYF. CDR3 nucleotides: TGTGCCATCAGTGGGCACGGGACCTACGAGCAGTACTTC. The chain is built from TRBV10-3 and TRBJ2-7; D is perhaps TRBD2 (5 bases). V lost 4 bases and J lost 2, with 9 bases in between. The CDR3 contains 13 residues. The germline gives CDR1 ENHRY, CDR2 SYGVKD.

The gene calls are TRBV14 and TRBJ1-1; D unclear. Germline V gives CDR1 SGHDN, CDR2 FVKESK. V dropped 0 bases and J dropped 4 bases, with 9 bases sitting between them. This CDR3 is built from 14 residues. The CDR3 nucleotides are TGTGCCAGCAGCCAAGATTCGGGGTTCACTGAAGCTTTCTTT. Amino acids: CASSQDSGFTEAFF. Full variable domain (missing parts from reference TRBV14 and TRBJ1-1): EAGVTQFPSHSVIEKGQTVTLRCDPISGHDNLYWYRRVMGKEIKFLLHFVKESKQDESGMPNNRFLAERTGGTYSTLKVQPAELEDSGVYFCASSQDSGFTEAFFGQGTRLTVV.

The J gene is TRBJ2-5, the V gene TRBV25-1; no reliable D call. The CDR3 totals 13 residues. V lost 2 bases, J lost 7 bases, and 11 bases lay in between. The V gene's germline CDR1 is MGHDK and CDR2 SYGVNS. The CDR3 coding sequence is TGTGCCAGCAGTGAACCGGCTAAGAGGACCCAGTACTTC. Amino acid sequence: CASSEPAKRTQYF.

The chain combines TRBV4-2 with TRBJ1-2, with a possible D match to TRBD1 (5 bases). V was clipped by 0 bases and J by 2 bases, with 7 bases between them. CDR3 length: 14 amino acids. CDR1 is LGHNA, CDR2 YNFKEQ, per germline. CDR3 bases: TGTGCCAGCAGCCAAGATCAGGGAAACTATGGCTACACCTTC. As protein: CASSQDQGNYGYTF.

This chain connects TRBV19 to TRBJ2-7, with D perhaps being TRBD1 or TRBD2 (5 bases each). CDR3 length equals 13 residues. The germline gives CDR1 LNHDA, CDR2 SQIVND (reference sequence). The germline V and J ends were trimmed by 3 bases and 5 bases, with 11 bases remaining between them. The CDR3: CASSMWGIHEQYF. CDR3 nucleotide sequence: TGTGCCAGTAGTATGTGGGGGATCCACGAGCAGTACTTC.

The V and J genes are TRBV25-1 and TRBJ2-2; D possibly corresponds to TRBD2 (5 bases). Germline CDR1 reads MGHDK; CDR2 reads SYGVNS. The length of the CDR3 is 12 residues. V was shortened by 7 bases and J by 4 bases, with 7 bases between the two germline ends. The CDR3 loop reads CASKGVTGELFF. The DNA for the CDR3 is TGTGCCAGCAAGGGAGTCACCGGGGAGCTGTTTTTT.

V usage is TRBV29-1 and J usage is TRBJ1-2; 9 bases fit TRBD1. This CDR3 contains 13 residues. Germline V gene lookup returns CDR1 SQVTM and CDR2 ANQGSEA. The V segment lost 1 base and the J segment 7 bases; nucleotides outside the gene matches: 4. For the CDR3, the DNA is TGCAGCGTTGAAGGGGACAGGGCGGGTGGCTACACCTTC. Protein product: CSVEGDRAGGYTF.

In nucleotides, the CDR3 is TGTGCCAGCACGTCTCCAGCGGGAGGAAGCCCCTACAATGAGCAGTTCTTC. This gives the protein CASTSPAGGSPYNEQFF. The rearrangement links TRBV11-2 to TRBJ2-1; 9 bases agree with TRBD2. Per the germline V gene, CDR1 is SGHAT and CDR2 is FQNNGV. Unmatched junction bases numbered 12, after V lost 7 bases and J lost 2 bases. The CDR3 sequence is 17 residues long.

J is TRBJ1-3 and V is TRBV6-6, with D unresolved. There are 14 residues in the CDR3. CDR1 and CDR2 from the germline V gene are MNHNY and SVGAGI (reference sequence). Trimming cost V 2 bases and J 0 bases, with 5 bases left between them. CDR3 in amino acids: CASSYGSSGNTIYF. DNA for the CDR3: TGTGCCAGCAGTTACGGGAGCTCTGGAAACACCATATATTTT.

The chain combines TRBV29-1 with TRBJ2-1; 10 bases agree with TRBD2. Germline assignment: CDR1 SQVTM and CDR2 ANQGSEA. Unmatched junction bases numbered 2, after V lost 4 bases and J lost 8 bases. This CDR3 has 12 residues. The CDR3 protein is CSVGTSGDEQFF. CDR3 DNA sequence: TGCAGCGTTGGGACTAGCGGTGATGAGCAGTTCTTC.

The chain employs TRBV11-1 and TRBJ2-1, with a tentative D call TRBD2 (6 bases). Trimming pared 3 bases from V and 8 bases from J, leaving 17 bases between. Germline CDR1 SGHAT, CDR2 FQDESV (reference sequence). The CDR3 extends over 15 amino acids. The CDR3 sequence is CASSFWDSNEDEQFF. CDR3 in DNA: TGTGCCAGCAGCTTTTGGGACTCCAATGAAGATGAGCAGTTCTTC.

The V and J genes are TRBV5-1 and TRBJ2-3; D is uncertain. V was cut by 0 bases and J by 2 bases, with 7 bases left in between. Germline V lookup: CDR1 SGHRS, CDR2 YFSETQ. The CDR3 is 14 amino acids. CDR3 loop: CASSLVQATDTQYF. CDR3 bases: TGCGCCAGCAGCTTGGTGCAGGCCACAGATACGCAGTATTTT.